This T cell receptor (beta chain) stems from a study of shared clonotypes between healthy human individuals. Study conclusions and caveats: There were few donors, and this limited the genetic and exposure-history diversity represented.

Under the authors' procedure: In the immunoSEQ data, sequences were junction-only and lacked quality scores, so filtering differed. This table comes from immunoSEQ multiplex PCR, and its TCRdb copy is limited to in-frame clones, with some not included. V, J and clone size were drawn from that table, and D and trimming were deduced from the DNA. The repertoire holds a few million clones, with around nine tenths as singletons. This CDR3 spans 16 amino acids. With V trimmed by 0 bases and J by 4 bases, 6 bases remained unmatched. The germline V gene has CDR1 SGHNT and CDR2 YYREEE (reference sequence). A CD45RA+ naive subset and a CD45RA-negative memory subset were split from CD4+ cells. Concerning this clone: Its antigen is currently unknown.

The V and J genes are TRBV5-4 and TRBJ2-3; the match to TRBD2 covers 9 bases. This TCR came from a man aged 18 to 30 in good health. Material for sequencing was naive CD4+ T cells sorted from blood. This sample's subset: CD45RA+ positively selected. CDR3 in amino acids: CASSLAGGGAPDTQYF. For the CDR3, the DNA is TGTGCCAGCAGCTTGGCCGGCGGGGGGGCCCCAGATACGCAGTATTTT.